The clone carrying this TCR beta chain is medium-sized within its sample. The data were obtained in a study of molecular identifiers for immune sequencing clone quantification. Trimming took 7 bases from V and 4 from J; bases not matched to a gene: 5. This CDR3 spans 12 amino acids. Germline CDR1 SQVTM, CDR2 ANQGSEA. As previously described, bulk TCR libraries were made using listed TCR primers. MiXCR, run by TCRdb on the PCR reads, gives a single entry per CDR3 protein. The table lists about 9,800 distinct CDR3 sequences, approximately 19% of them singletons. Sequenced input: naive CD8+ T cells from blood, with Jurkat cell RNA spiked in. Stated subset: FACS-sorted CD8+CD4-CCR7+CD45RA+ naive T cells. J is TRBJ1-1 and V is TRBV29-1; 8 bases agree with TRBD1. The source of this sequence is a human donor in good health. Some libraries in this study had Jurkat cell RNA spiked in. The chain's CDR3 is CSARTGPTEAFF. CDR3 in DNA: TGCAGCGCAAGGACAGGGCCCACTGAAGCTTTCTTT. Together with reference TRBV29-1 and TRBJ1-1, the CDR3 gives the full variable domain: SAVISQKPSRDICQRGTSLTIQCQVDSQVTMMFWYRQQPGQSLTLIATANQGSEATYESGFVIDKFPISRPNLTFSTLTVSNMSPEDSSIYLCSARTGPTEAFFGQGTRLTVV.